Listed below are T cell receptor beta chains from one sample, sequenced in a study of blood T cell repertoires in COVID-19. Clones were sequenced by immunoSEQ multiplex PCR, and TCRdb holds only the in-frame ones, with some missing. The sample has roughly 250,000 clones; around 82% are singletons. Sequenced: peripheral blood. The receptor set was obtained from a person aged 70 to 80 with COVID-19, enrolled during active disease. CDR3s include the opening cysteine and the closing phenylalanine or tryptophan. D genes are given only for firm matches. Rows may omit the clone size; those that give it use once, few, many or a size class.

>NA|TRBJ1-1|TRBV5-6|NA
TGTGCCAGCAGCTTGGAAGGGGTTGCTGAAGCTTTCTTT
CASSLEGVAEAFF
>TRBD1|TRBJ1-2|TRBV7-8|NA
TGTGCCAGCAGCCTAGAACGAGGACAGGGGGTTTATGGCTACACCTTC
CASSLERGQGVYGYTF
>NA|TRBJ2-7|TRBV9|NA
TGTGCCAGCACCCTAGTGGCGGCTAGTCAGGGGCAGTACTTC
CASTLVAASQGQYF
>TRBD2|TRBJ2-7|TRBV10-3|NA
TGTGCCATCAGTGAGTCGGGGGGGGTCTGGGAGCAGTACTTC
CAISESGGVWEQYF
>NA|TRBJ1-2|TRBV12-3/TRBV12-4|NA
TGTGCCAGCAGTTTCGGGGGAGGAGGTGGCTACACCTTC
CASSFGGGGGYTF
>NA|TRBJ2-5|TRBV15|NA
TGTGCCACCAGCAGAGGGGGCGTCAGAGTCCAAGAGACCCAGTACTTC
CATSRGGVRVQETQYF
>NA|TRBJ1-2|TRBV30|NA
TGTGCCTGGAGTGGTCCAGTCTATGGCTACACCTTC
CAWSGPVYGYTF
>NA|TRBJ1-2|TRBV6-5|NA
TGTGCCAGCAGAGGCGGGGCTTATGGCTACACCTTC
CASRGGAYGYTF
>NA|TRBJ1-5|TRBV15|NA
TGTGCCACCAGCAGGGAGGCAGGAAACAATCAGCCCCAGCATTTT
CATSREAGNNQPQHF
>TRBD1|TRBJ2-7|TRBV10-3|NA
TGTGCCATCAGGGGACCGGGACAGGGTAACTACGAGCAGTACTTC
CAIRGPGQGNYEQYF
>NA|TRBJ2-3|TRBV28|NA
TGTGCCAGCAGTTTCGGCGGTAGCACAGATACGCAGTATTTT
CASSFGGSTDTQYF
>TRBD2|TRBJ2-7|TRBV9|NA
TGTGCCAGCAGTAGAGCGGGAGCCCCCTACGAGCAGTACTTC
CASSRAGAPYEQYF
>NA|TRBJ2-1|TRBV28|NA
TGTGCCAGCAGCCCCGGACGGGAGTACAATGAGCAGTTCTTC
CASSPGREYNEQFF
>TRBD2|TRBJ2-1|TRBV11-2|NA
TGTGCCAGCAGCTTGGGCGGGGGGGCTTACAATGAGCAGTTCTTC
CASSLGGGAYNEQFF
>NA|TRBJ1-1|TRBV11-2|NA
TGTGCCAGCAGCCCGCGGTTGAGTGAAGCTTTCTTT
CASSPRLSEAFF
>TRBD1|TRBJ1-2|TRBV5-8|NA
TGTGCCAGCAGCTTGTTCAGGGGGAACTATGGCTACACCTTC
CASSLFRGNYGYTF
>TRBD2|TRBJ2-3|TRBV3-1/TRBV3-2|NA
TGTGCCAGCAGCCAAGGACTAGCGGGGGTCGATACGCAGTATTTT
CASSQGLAGVDTQYF
>NA|TRBJ1-6|TRBV25-1|NA
TGTGCCAGCAGTGGCCATCTTCGGGATAATTCACCCCTCCACTTT
CASSGHLRDNSPLHF
>TRBD1|TRBJ1-1|TRBV7-2|many
TGTGCCAGCAGCTCCAGAGGGGGCAGGGGAAGCACTGAAGCTTTCTTT
CASSSRGGRGSTEAFF
>NA|TRBJ2-2|TRBV6-5|NA
TGTGCCAGCAATGCAGGGGCCACCGGGGAGCTGTTTTTT
CASNAGATGELFF
>TRBD1|TRBJ1-5|TRBV6-2/TRBV6-3|few
TGTGCCAGCAGCCCAAACAGGGGGCTCGGTTTAAGCAATCAGCCCCAGCATTTT
CASSPNRGLGLSNQPQHF
>TRBD2|TRBJ2-2|TRBV24-1|NA
TGTGCCACCGGGAGGGGTTCCGGGGAGCTGTTTTTT
CATGRGSGELFF
>NA|TRBJ2-5|TRBV28|NA
TGTGCCAGCAGTCCACAGGGGACTAGTGAGACCCAGTACTTC
CASSPQGTSETQYF
>NA|TRBJ2-3|TRBV7-2|NA
TGTGCCAGCAGCGGACGTCGGGGTACGCAGTATTTT
CASSGRRGTQYF
>NA|TRBJ2-1|TRBV21-1|NA
TGTGCCAGCAGCAGCCTGCGGGACAGGGCGCACAATGAGCAGTTCTTC
CASSSLRDRAHNEQFF
>TRBD1|TRBJ1-1|TRBV3-1/TRBV3-2|NA
TGTGCCAGCAGCCGCAACAGGGGCTACACTGAAGCTTTCTTT
CASSRNRGYTEAFF
>NA|TRBJ1-2|TRBV3-1/TRBV3-2|NA
TGTGCCAGCAGCCAAGAGCAGGGCCGGAACTATGGCTACACCTTC
CASSQEQGRNYGYTF
>TRBD1|TRBJ1-2|TRBV7-2|once
TGTGCCAGCAGCTTAGGGACAGGGAGTAACTATGGCTACACCTTC
CASSLGTGSNYGYTF
>NA|TRBJ2-7|TRBV7-9|NA
TGTGCCAGCAGCCCCCCCCGAGGCTCCTACGAGCAGTACTTC
CASSPPRGSYEQYF
>NA|TRBJ1-6|TRBV19|few
TGTGCCAGTAGTACGCGGGACCGGAGCTCCTATAATTCACCCCTCCACTTT
CASSTRDRSSYNSPLHF
>TRBD1|TRBJ1-6|TRBV2|NA
TGTGCCAGCAATGACAGGGCGTCCCCATACCCACCCCTCCACTTT
CASNDRASPYPPLHF
>NA|TRBJ2-1|TRBV5-1|many
TGCGCCAGCAGCTGGACTCCCCCCGGCTCCTACAATGAGCAGTTCTTC
CASSWTPPGSYNEQFF
>TRBD1|TRBJ1-4|TRBV28|NA
TGTGCCAGCACCGCCCCGGACAGGGGATGGAAACTGTTTTTT
CASTAPDRGWKLFF
>TRBD1|TRBJ1-1|TRBV3-1/TRBV3-2|NA
TGTGCCAGCAGCCAGACAGGGGCGGGGGCTGAAGCTTTCTTT
CASSQTGAGAEAFF
>NA|TRBJ1-4|TRBV12-3/TRBV12-4|NA
TGTGCCAGCAGCGTCTTTAATGAAAAACTGTTTTTT
CASSVFNEKLFF
>TRBD2|TRBJ2-3|TRBV28|NA
TGTGCCAGCAGTTGGACTAGCGGGGTCACAGATACGCAGTATTTT
CASSWTSGVTDTQYF
>NA|TRBJ2-5|TRBV7-3|NA
TGTGCCAGCAGCTTAGGGCAGCAAGAGACCCAGTACTTC
CASSLGQQETQYF
>TRBD1|TRBJ2-2|TRBV19|NA
TGTGCCAGTAAGAGGAAGGGACAGGGCGGTTCTGGGGAGCTGTTTTTT
CASKRKGQGGSGELFF
>NA|TRBJ2-7|TRBV6-5|NA
TGTGCCAGCAGTCTTCGAGGGAGTATCGACGAGCAGTACTTC
CASSLRGSIDEQYF
>NA|TRBJ2-7|TRBV5-8|NA
TGTGCCAGCAGTACCGGACCGGGGACCTACGAGCAGTACTTC
CASSTGPGTYEQYF
>TRBD1|TRBJ1-6|TRBV25-1|NA
TGTGCCAGCTCCGGGACAGGGGGTTCACCCCTCCACTTT
CASSGTGGSPLHF
>TRBD2|TRBJ2-7|TRBV6-2/TRBV6-3|NA
TGTGCCAGCAGTTACGCCCTAGCGGGGGACTCCTACGAGCAGTACTTC
CASSYALAGDSYEQYF
>NA|TRBJ1-4|TRBV7-2|NA
TGTGCCAGCAGCTTAGGGGGAGGAAGGAACTCTGAAAAACTGTTTTTT
CASSLGGGRNSEKLFF
>NA|TRBJ1-5|TRBV19|few
TGTGCCAGTAGTATGTGGGTAGGGGAAGGTAATCAGCCCCAGCATTTT
CASSMWVGEGNQPQHF
>TRBD2|TRBJ2-2|TRBV5-1|NA
TGCGCCAGCAGCTCCGGACTAGCTCTAACCGGGGAGCTGTTTTTT
CASSSGLALTGELFF
>NA|TRBJ2-5|TRBV9|NA
TGTGCCAGCAGCGTAACGGGCAGGGGAAAAGAGACCCAGTACTTC
CASSVTGRGKETQYF
>TRBD1|TRBJ1-4|TRBV28|NA
TGTGCCAGCAAAAGGCGCGGGACAGGGGGAGAAAAACTGTTTTTT
CASKRRGTGGEKLFF
>NA|TRBJ2-1|TRBV28|NA
TGTGCCAGCAGACCCGATCCCGGACAGTCCTACAATGAGCAGTTCTTC
CASRPDPGQSYNEQFF
>NA|TRBJ1-2|TRBV29-1|NA
TGCAGCGTTGCACAGGGAGATCCTAACTATGGCTACACCTTC
CSVAQGDPNYGYTF
>NA|TRBJ2-7|TRBV7-2|NA
TGTGCCAGCAGCTTATCACAGGGTTACTACGAGCAGTACTTC
CASSLSQGYYEQYF
>NA|TRBJ1-2|TRBV7-2|NA
TGTGCCAGCAGCCAAAGGAGCGGGGAAAATCGCGGCTACACCTTC
CASSQRSGENRGYTF
>NA|TRBJ2-1|TRBV11-3|NA
TGTGCCAGCAGCTCCGCGGACTTTTCCTACAATGAGCAGTTCTTC
CASSSADFSYNEQFF
>TRBD1|TRBJ1-6|TRBV6-6|NA
TGTGCCAGCAGTTACGCCGGACAGGGAAATTCACCCCTCCACTTT
CASSYAGQGNSPLHF
>TRBD1|TRBJ1-2|TRBV7-6|NA
TGTGCCAGCAGCTTAGCAGAGGGACAGGCGTTATATGGCTACACCTTC
CASSLAEGQALYGYTF
>TRBD1|TRBJ2-1|TRBV7-6|NA
TGTGCCAGCAGCATGGGACAGGGGTCCTACAATGAGCAGTTCTTC
CASSMGQGSYNEQFF
>TRBD2|TRBJ2-5|TRBV10-3|NA
TGTGCCATCGGGGGGAGCGGGGGGATCCAAGAGACCCAGTACTTC
CAIGGSGGIQETQYF